This T cell receptor (beta chain) was sequenced during a study of blood T cell repertoires in COVID-19. Turning to the study itself: Collection of acute and convalescent COVID-19 samples took place in the United States, Italy and Spain. T cells, B-cell-depleted T cells, or PBMCs provided the cDNA or gDNA that served as material.

This CDR3 spans 12 amino acids. CDR1 is MNHNY, CDR2 SVGAGI, per germline (reference sequence). V lost 8 bases and J lost 2, with 4 bases in between. Per the study methods: Amplifying reference gene primers gave estimates of nucleated cell counts. Profiled with immunoSEQ multiplex PCR; TCRdb holds only in-frame clones, not every one. V and J calls and clone size come straight from that table; D and trimming were deduced from the DNA. The profile covers 250,000 to 300,000 clones, with around 88% appearing a single time and about 5% taken by the ten largest. Sequencing was performed on peripheral blood. The sequence was obtained from a man aged 40-49 years with acute or convalescent COVID-19. The J gene is TRBJ2-6, the V gene TRBV6-6; D not resolved. The CDR3 bases are TGTGCCAGCTCTCCTGGGGCCAACGTCCTGACTTTC. Translating gives CASSPGANVLTF.